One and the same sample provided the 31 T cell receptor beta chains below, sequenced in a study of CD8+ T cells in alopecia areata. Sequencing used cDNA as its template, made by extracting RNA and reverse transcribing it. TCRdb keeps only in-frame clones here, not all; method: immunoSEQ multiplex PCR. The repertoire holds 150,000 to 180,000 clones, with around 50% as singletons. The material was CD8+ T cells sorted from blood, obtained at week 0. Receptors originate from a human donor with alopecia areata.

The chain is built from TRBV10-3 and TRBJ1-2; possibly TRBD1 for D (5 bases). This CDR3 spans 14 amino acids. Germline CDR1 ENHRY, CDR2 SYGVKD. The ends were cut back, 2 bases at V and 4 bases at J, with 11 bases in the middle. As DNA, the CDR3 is TGTGCCATCAGTGAGGGCAGCGGGGCCTATGGCTACACCTTC. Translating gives CAISEGSGAYGYTF.

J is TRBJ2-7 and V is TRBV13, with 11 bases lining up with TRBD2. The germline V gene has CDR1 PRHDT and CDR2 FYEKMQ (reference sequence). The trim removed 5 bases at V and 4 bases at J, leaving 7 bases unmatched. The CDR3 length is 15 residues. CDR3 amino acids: CASSPRLAGFYEQYF. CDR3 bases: TGTGCCAGCAGCCCGCGACTAGCGGGGTTTTACGAGCAGTACTTC.

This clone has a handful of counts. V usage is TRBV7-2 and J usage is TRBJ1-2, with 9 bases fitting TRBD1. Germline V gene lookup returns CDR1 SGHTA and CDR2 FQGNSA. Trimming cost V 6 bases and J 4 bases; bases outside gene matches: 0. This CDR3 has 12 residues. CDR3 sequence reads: CASRGQGYGYTF. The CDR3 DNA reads TGTGCCAGCAGGGGACAGGGCTATGGCTACACCTTC.

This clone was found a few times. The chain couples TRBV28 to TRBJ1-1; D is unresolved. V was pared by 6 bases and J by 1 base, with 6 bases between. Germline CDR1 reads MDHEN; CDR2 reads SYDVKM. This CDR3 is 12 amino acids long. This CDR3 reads CASRDPNTEAFF. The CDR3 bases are TGTGCCAGCAGGGACCCGAACACTGAAGCTTTCTTT.

The CDR3, as DNA: TGCGCCAGCAGCCCTTGGGTAAATCAGCCCCAGCATTTT. Protein product: CASSPWVNQPQHF. This rearrangement joins TRBV4-3 to TRBJ1-5; D unclear. Trimming cost V 4 bases and J 4 bases, with 8 bases left between them. The CDR3 consists of 13 residues. Per the germline V gene, CDR1 is LGHNA and CDR2 is YSLEER.

CDR3 in amino acids: CASSRGQGSYEQYF. CDR3 sequence (DNA): TGCGCCAGCAGCCGGGGACAGGGATCCTACGAGCAGTACTTC. The rearrangement joins TRBV4-3 to TRBJ2-7; 9 bases are shared with TRBD1. J lost 1 base, V lost 4 bases, and 2 bases had no gene match. Germline CDR1 LGHNA, CDR2 YSLEER. This CDR3 has 14 amino acids.

The CDR3 region is CASSQGLGQAYEQYF. As DNA, the CDR3 is TGCGCCAGCAGCCAAGGATTGGGACAGGCCTACGAGCAGTACTTC. The chain combines TRBV4-3 with TRBJ2-7; 8 nucleotides line up with TRBD1. Unmatched junction bases numbered 4, after V lost 1 base and J lost 2 bases. Germline assignment: CDR1 LGHNA and CDR2 YSLEER. The CDR3 has 15 residues.

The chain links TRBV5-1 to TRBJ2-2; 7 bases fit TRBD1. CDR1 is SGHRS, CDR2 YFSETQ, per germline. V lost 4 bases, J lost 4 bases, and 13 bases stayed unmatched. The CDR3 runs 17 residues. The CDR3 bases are TGCGCCAGCAGCAGACCCCGGACAGGCGAGGGCACCGGGGAGCTGTTTTTT. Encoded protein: CASSRPRTGEGTGELFF. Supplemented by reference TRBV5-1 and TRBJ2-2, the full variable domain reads KAGVTQTPRYLIKTRGQQVTLSCSPISGHRSVSWYQQTPGQGLQFLFEYFSETQRNKGNFPGRFSGRQFSNSRSEMNVSTLELGDSALYLCASSRPRTGEGTGELFFGEGSRLTVL.

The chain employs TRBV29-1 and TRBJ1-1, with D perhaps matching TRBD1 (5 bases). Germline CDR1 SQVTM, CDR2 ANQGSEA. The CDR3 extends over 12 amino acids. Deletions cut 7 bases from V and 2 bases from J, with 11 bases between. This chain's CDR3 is CSGGHPNTEAFF. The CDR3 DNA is TGCAGCGGAGGACATCCAAACACTGAAGCTTTCTTT.

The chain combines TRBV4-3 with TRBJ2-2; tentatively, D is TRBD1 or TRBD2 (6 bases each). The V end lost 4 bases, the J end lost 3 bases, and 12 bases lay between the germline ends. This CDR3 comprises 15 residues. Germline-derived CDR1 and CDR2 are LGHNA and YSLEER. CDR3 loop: CASSPTGAHTGELFF. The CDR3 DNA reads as TGCGCCAGCAGCCCGACGGGGGCCCACACCGGGGAGCTGTTTTTT.

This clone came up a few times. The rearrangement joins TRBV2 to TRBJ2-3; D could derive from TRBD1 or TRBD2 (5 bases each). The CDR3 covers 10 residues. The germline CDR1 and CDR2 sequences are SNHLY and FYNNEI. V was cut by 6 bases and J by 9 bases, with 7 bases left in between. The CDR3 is CASRGETQYF. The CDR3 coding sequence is TGTGCCAGCAGAGGGGAGACGCAGTATTTT.

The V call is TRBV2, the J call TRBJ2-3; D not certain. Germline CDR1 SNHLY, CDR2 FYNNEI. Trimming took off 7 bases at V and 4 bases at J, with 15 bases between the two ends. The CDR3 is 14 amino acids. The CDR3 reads CASTTGNYSDTQYF. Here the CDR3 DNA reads TGTGCCAGCACTACTGGGAATTACTCAGATACGCAGTATTTT. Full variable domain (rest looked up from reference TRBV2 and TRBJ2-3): EPEVTQTPSHQVTQMGQEVILRCVPISNHLYFYWYRQILGQKVEFLVSFYNNEISEKSEIFDDQFSVERPDGSNFTLKIRSTKLEDSAMYFCASTTGNYSDTQYFGPGTRLTVL.

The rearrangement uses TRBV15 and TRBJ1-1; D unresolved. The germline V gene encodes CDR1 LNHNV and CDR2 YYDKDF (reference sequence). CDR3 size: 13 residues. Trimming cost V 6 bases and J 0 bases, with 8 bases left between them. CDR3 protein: CATSLRLNTEAFF. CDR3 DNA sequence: TGTGCCACCAGTCTTCGATTGAACACTGAAGCTTTCTTT.

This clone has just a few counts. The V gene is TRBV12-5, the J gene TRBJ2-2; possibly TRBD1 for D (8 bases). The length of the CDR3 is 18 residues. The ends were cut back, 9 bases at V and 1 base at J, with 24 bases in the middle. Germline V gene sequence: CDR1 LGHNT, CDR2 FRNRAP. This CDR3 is CASNQDRGLSKNTGELFF. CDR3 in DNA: TGTGCTAGCAACCAAGACAGGGGACTATCTAAGAACACCGGGGAGCTGTTTTTT.

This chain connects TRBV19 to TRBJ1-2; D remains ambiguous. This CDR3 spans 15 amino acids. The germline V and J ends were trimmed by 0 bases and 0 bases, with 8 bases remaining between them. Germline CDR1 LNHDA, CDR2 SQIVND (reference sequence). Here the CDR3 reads CASSIDPGSNYGYTF. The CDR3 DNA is TGTGCCAGTAGTATAGATCCGGGCTCTAACTATGGCTACACCTTC.

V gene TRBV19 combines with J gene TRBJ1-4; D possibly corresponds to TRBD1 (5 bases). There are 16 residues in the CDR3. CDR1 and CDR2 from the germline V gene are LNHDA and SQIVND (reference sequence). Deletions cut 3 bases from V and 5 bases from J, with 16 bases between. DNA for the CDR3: TGTGCCAGTAGTATCCCCACACAGGCCTACAATGAAAAACTGTTTTTT. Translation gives CASSIPTQAYNEKLFF. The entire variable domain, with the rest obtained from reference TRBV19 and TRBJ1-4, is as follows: DGGITQSPKYLFRKEGQNVTLSCEQNLNHDAMYWYRQDPGQGLRLIYYSQIVNDFQKGDIAEGYSVSREKKESFPLTVTSAQKNPTAFYLCASSIPTQAYNEKLFFGSGTQLSVL.

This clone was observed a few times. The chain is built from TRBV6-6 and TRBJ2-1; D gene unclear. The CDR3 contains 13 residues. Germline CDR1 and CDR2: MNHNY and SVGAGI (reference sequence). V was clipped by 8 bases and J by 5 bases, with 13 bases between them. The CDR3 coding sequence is TGTGCCAGCTCTACCTTTAATAACAATGAGCAGTTCTTC. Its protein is CASSTFNNNEQFF.

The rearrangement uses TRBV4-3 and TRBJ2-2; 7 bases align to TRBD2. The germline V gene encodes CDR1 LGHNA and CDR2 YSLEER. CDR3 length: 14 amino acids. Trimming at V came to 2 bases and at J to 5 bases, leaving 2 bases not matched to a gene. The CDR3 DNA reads TGCGCCAGCAGCCAACTTAGCGGGACCGGGGAGCTGTTTTTT. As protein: CASSQLSGTGELFF.

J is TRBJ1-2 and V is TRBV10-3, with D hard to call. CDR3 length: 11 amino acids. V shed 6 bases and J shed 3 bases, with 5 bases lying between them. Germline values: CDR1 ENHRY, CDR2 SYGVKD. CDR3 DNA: TGTGCCATCAGGGATTACTATGGCTACACCTTC. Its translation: CAIRDYYGYTF.

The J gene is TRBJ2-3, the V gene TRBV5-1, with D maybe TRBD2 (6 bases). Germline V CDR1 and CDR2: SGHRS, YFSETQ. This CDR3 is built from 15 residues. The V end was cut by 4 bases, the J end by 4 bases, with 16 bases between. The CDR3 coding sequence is TGCGCCAGCAGCCCCGGGACTCATCTGCCAGATACGCAGTATTTT. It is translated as CASSPGTHLPDTQYF.

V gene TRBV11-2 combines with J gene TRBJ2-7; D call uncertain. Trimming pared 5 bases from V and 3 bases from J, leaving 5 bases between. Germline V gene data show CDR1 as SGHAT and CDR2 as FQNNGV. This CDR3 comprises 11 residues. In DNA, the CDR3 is TGTGCCAGCAGCGATCTCTACGAGCAGTACTTC. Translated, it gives CASSDLYEQYF.

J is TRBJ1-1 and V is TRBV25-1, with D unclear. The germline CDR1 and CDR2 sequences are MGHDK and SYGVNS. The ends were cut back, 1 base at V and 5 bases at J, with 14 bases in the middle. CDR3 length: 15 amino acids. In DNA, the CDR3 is TGTGCCAGCAGTGAATCCTCGGGCGGTGGAACTGAAGCTTTCTTT. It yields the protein CASSESSGGGTEAFF.

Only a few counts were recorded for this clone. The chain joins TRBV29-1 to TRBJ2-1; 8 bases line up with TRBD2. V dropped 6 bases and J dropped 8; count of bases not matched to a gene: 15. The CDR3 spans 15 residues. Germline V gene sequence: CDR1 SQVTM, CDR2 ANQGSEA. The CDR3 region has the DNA TGCAGCGTGGACGGTCGGGCGGGGGGTTCGTATGAGCAGTTCTTC. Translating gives CSVDGRAGGSYEQFF.

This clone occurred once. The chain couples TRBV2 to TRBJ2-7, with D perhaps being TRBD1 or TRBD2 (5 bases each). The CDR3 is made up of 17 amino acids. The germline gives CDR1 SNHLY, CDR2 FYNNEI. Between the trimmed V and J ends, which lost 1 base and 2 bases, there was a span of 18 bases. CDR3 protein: CASSEGGAGTGTYEQYF. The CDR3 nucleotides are TGTGCCAGCAGTGAAGGAGGGGCCGGGACCGGGACCTACGAGCAGTACTTC.

The CDR3 loop reads CASSQDRGRDGYTF. Written as DNA, the CDR3 is TGTGCCAGCAGCCAGGACAGGGGGCGAGATGGCTACACCTTC. This chain uses TRBV14 with TRBJ1-2, with 11 bases fitting TRBD1. The CDR3 runs 14 residues. Trimming removed 3 bases from V and 6 bases from J; junction bases left unmatched: 3. Germline CDR1 SGHDN, CDR2 FVKESK.

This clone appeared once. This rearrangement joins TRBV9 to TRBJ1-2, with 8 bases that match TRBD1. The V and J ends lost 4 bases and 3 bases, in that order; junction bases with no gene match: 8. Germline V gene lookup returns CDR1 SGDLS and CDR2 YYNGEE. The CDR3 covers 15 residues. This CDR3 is CASSSRTGLDYGYTF. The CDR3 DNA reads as TGTGCCAGCAGCAGCAGGACAGGGTTAGACTATGGCTACACCTTC. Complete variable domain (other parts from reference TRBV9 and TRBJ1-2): DSGVTQTPKHLITATGQRVTLRCSPRSGDLSVYWYQQSLDQGLQFLIQYYNGEERAKGNILERFSAQQFPDLHSELNLSSLELGDSALYFCASSSRTGLDYGYTFGSGTRLTVV.

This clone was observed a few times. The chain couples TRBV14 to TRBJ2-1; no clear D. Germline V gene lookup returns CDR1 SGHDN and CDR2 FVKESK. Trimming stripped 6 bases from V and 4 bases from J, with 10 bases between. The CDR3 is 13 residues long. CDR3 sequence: CASSSTNYNEQFF. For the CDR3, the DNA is TGTGCCAGCAGTTCGACAAATTACAATGAGCAGTTCTTC.

The CDR3 sequence: CASSQVRATGGTEAFF. CDR3 DNA: TGCGCCAGCAGCCAAGTGAGGGCGACAGGGGGAACTGAAGCTTTCTTT. The chain couples TRBV4-3 to TRBJ1-1; 9 positions match TRBD1. The germline V gene encodes CDR1 LGHNA and CDR2 YSLEER. The length of the CDR3 is 16 residues. Losses at the gene ends were 1 base for V and 5 bases for J; bases not matched to a gene: 8.

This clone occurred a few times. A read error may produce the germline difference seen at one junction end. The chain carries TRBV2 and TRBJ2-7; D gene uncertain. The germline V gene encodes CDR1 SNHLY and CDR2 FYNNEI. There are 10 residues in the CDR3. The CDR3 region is CASSEDRYAF. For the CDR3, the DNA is TGTGCCAGCAGTGAAGACAGATACGCATTC.

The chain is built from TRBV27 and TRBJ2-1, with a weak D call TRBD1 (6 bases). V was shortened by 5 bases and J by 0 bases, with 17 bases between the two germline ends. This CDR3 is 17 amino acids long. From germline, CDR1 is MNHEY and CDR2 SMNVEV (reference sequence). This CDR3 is CASSRTGQGSSYNEQFF. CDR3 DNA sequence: TGTGCCAGCAGTAGAACAGGGCAGGGGAGCTCCTACAATGAGCAGTTCTTC.

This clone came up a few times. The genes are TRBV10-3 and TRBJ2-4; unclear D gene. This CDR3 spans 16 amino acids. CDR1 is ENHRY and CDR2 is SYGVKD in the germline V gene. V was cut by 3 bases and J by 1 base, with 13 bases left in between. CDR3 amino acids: CAISEESGKAKNIQYF. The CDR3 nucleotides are TGTGCCATCAGTGAAGAGAGTGGAAAGGCCAAAAACATTCAGTACTTC.